This entry describes one TCR beta chain. Its antigen is currently unknown. V gave up 0 bases and J gave up 6 bases, with 15 bases separating them. The CDR3 totals 17 residues. Germline CDR1 is SGHDN and CDR2 is FVKESK. This record comes from a study of post-analysis software for immune sequencing data. The study, taken as a whole, reports: With TRBV5-6, TRBV5-1 and TRBV20-1 included, five TRBV segments were more frequent in patients than in controls.

Prepared TCR beta cDNA libraries contained unique molecular identifiers. T cells numbering 1 to 10 million gave rise to around 460,000 cDNA molecules. A single record per CDR3 protein comes from TCRdb applying MiXCR to the PCR reads. The data contain 400,000 to 500,000 distinct CDR3 sequences, 35% to 45% of them singletons. Sample: blood. The TCR sequence derives from a girl aged 2 to 10 with multiple sclerosis. The gene calls are TRBV14 and TRBJ1-6; D uncertain. In nucleotides, the CDR3 is TGTGCCAGCAGCCAAGATAGAAGCACTGCATTTAATTCACCCCTCCACTTT. It encodes CASSQDRSTAFNSPLHF. The full variable domain, with the rest looked up from reference TRBV14 and TRBJ1-6, is EAGVTQFPSHSVIEKGQTVTLRCDPISGHDNLYWYRRVMGKEIKFLLHFVKESKQDESGMPNNRFLAERTGGTYSTLKVQPAELEDSGVYFCASSQDRSTAFNSPLHFGNGTRLTVT.